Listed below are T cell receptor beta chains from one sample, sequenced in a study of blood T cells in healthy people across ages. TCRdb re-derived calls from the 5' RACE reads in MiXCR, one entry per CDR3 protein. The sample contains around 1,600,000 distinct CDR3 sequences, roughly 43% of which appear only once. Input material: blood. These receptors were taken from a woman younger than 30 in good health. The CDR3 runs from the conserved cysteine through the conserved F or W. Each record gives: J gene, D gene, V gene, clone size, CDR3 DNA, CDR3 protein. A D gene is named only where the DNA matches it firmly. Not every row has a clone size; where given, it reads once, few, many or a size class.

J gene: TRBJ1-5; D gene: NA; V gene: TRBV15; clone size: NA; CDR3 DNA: TGTGCCACCACAGAAAATAGCAATCAGCCCCAGCATTTT; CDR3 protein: CATTENSNQPQHF
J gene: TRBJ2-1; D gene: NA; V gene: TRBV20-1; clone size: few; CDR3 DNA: TGCAGTGCAGAGCTGGGACAAAGGAACCATGAGCAGTTCTTC; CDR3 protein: CSAELGQRNHEQFF
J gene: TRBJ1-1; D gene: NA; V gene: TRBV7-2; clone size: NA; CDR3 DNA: TGCGCCAGCAGCTTGTACCAGGGAGTCACTGAAGCTTTCTTT; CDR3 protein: CASSLYQGVTEAFF
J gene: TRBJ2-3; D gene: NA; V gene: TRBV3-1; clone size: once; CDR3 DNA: TGTGCCAGCAGCCTCGGGGTCCTGATCACAGATACGCAGTATTTT; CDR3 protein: CASSLGVLITDTQYF
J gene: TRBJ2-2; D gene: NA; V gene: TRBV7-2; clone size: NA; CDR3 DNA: TGTGCCAGCAGCTTGGGTAGGGACGGGGAGCTGTTTTTT; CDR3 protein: CASSLGRDGELFF
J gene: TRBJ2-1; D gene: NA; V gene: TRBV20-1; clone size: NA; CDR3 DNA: TGCAGTGCTAGAGATCTTGTAGTCTCCTACGAGCAGTTCTTC; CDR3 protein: CSARDLVVSYEQFF
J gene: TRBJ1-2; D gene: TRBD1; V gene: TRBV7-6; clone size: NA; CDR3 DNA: TGTGCCAGCAGCTTAGCACCCATAATGACAGGGACCAACTATGGCTACACCTTC; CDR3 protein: CASSLAPIMTGTNYGYTF
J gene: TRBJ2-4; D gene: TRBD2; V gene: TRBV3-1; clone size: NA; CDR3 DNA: TGTGCCAGCAGCCAAGGAGCCGGGACTATAAAAAACATTCAGTACTTC; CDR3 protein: CASSQGAGTIKNIQYF
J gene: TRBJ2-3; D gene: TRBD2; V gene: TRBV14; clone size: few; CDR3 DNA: TGTGCCAGCAGCCAACTCGGGGGGTTCACAGATACGCAGTATTTT; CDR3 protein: CASSQLGGFTDTQYF
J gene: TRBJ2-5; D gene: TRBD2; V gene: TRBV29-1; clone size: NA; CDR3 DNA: TGCAGCGTTGAAGGGACTAGCGGGCATGTAGAGACCCAGTACTTC; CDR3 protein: CSVEGTSGHVETQYF
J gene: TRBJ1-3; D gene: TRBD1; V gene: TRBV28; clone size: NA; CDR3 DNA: TGTGCCAGCAGGAGGGACAGGGTCGGGAACACCATATATTTT; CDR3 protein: CASRRDRVGNTIYF
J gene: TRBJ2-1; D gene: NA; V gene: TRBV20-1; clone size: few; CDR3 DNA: TGCAGTGCTAGAGACCTAGCCGGACCCCTCTACAATGAGCAGTTCTTC; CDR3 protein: CSARDLAGPLYNEQFF
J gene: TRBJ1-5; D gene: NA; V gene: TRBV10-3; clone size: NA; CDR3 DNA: TGTGCCATCAGTGAGCGCGAGTGGCCCCAGCATTTT; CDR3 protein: CAISEREWPQHF
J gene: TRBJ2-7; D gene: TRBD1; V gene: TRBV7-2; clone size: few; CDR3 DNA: TGTGCCAGCAGCTCCGGTAGGCAGGGGGCTTACAATGAGCAGTACTTC; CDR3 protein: CASSSGRQGAYNEQYF
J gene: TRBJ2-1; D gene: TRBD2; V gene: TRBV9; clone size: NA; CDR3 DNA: TGTGCCAGCAGCGATCGAACGGGACTAGCCTACAATGAGCAGTTCTTC; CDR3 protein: CASSDRTGLAYNEQFF
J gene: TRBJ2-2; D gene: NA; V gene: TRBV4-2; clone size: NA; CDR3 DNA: TGTGCCAGCAGCCAAGATATGGGCGGCCGGAACACCGGGGAGCTGTTTTTT; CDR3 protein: CASSQDMGGRNTGELFF
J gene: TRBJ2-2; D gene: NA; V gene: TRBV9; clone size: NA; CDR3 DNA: TGTGCCAGCAGCGTAGCAGTGGGGACGACCACCGGGGAGCTGTTTTTT; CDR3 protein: CASSVAVGTTTGELFF
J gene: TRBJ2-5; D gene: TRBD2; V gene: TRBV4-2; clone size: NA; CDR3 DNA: TGTGCCAGCAGCCACGATTCGACTAGCGGGCAAATCCAAGAGACCCAGTACTTC; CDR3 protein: CASSHDSTSGQIQETQYF
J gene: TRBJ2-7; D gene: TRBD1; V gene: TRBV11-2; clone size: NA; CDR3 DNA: TGTGCCAGCAGCCTCCCAGGGGGCAGCACCTACGAGCAGTACTTC; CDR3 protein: CASSLPGGSTYEQYF
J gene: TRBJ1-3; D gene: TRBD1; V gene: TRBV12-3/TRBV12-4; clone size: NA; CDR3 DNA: TGTGCCAGCAGTCCCGGTCTTACCAGGGGGCCTGGAAACACCATATATTTT; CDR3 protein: CASSPGLTRGPGNTIYF
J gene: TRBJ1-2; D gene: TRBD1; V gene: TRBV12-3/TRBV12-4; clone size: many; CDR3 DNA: TGTGCCAGCAGTTCAAACAGGGGGCTGAGCTATGGCTACACCTTC; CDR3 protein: CASSSNRGLSYGYTF
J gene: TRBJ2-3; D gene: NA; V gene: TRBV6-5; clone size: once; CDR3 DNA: TGTGCCAGCAGTCGGACAGAGGCGGATACGCAGTATTTT; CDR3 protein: CASSRTEADTQYF
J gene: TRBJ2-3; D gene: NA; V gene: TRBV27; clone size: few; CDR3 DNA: TGTGCCAGCAGTCAATCAATGAGGACTAGCACAGATACGCAGTATTTT; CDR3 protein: CASSQSMRTSTDTQYF
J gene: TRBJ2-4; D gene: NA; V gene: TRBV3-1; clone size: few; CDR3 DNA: TGTGCCAGCACCCCGGGGCTAGCCAAAAACATTCAGTACTTC; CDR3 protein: CASTPGLAKNIQYF
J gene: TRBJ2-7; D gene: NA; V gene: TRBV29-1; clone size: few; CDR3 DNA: TGCAGCGTTGAGTTGGGGGGCTACGAGCAGTACTTC; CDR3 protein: CSVELGGYEQYF
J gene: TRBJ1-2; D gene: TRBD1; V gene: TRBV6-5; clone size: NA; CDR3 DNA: TGTGCCAGCATGAGAGACAGGGGAGGCTATGGCTACACCTTC; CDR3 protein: CASMRDRGGYGYTF
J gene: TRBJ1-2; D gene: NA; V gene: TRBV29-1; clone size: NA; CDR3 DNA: TGCAGCGTTGAAGATCCCGGACTGGTCGGCTACACCTTC; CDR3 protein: CSVEDPGLVGYTF
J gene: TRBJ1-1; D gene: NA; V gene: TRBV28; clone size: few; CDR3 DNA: TGTGCCGTAACGGGGGGTGCAACTGAAGCTTTCTTT; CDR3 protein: CAVTGGATEAFF
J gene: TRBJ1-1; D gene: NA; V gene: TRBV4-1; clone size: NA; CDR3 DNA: TGCGCCAGCAGCCAAGATATGGGGATAAGCGACACTGAAGCTTTCTTT; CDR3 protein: CASSQDMGISDTEAFF
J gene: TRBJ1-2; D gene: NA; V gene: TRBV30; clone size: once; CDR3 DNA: TGTGCCTGGAGTGTAGGAGAAGGGTTGGGCGGCTACACCTTC; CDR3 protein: CAWSVGEGLGGYTF
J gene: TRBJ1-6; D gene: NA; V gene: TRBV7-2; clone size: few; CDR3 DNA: TGTGCCAGCAGCTTTTTCGCCATTAATTCACCCCTCCACTTT; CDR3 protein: CASSFFAINSPLHF
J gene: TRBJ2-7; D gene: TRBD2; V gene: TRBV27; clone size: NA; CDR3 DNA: TGTGCCAGCAGTTTTCGGGGACTAGCGGGAGTCCCCTACGAGCAGTACTTC; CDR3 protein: CASSFRGLAGVPYEQYF
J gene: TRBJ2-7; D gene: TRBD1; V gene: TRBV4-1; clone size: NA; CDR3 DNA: TGCGCCAGCAGCCAAGGTCCGGGACAGGGGGTCTACGAGCAGTACTTC; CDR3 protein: CASSQGPGQGVYEQYF
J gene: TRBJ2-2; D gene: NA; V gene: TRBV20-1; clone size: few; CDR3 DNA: TGCAGTGCTAGATTCCCAAACACCGGGGAGCTGTTTTTT; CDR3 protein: CSARFPNTGELFF
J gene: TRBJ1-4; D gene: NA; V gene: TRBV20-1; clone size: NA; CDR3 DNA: TGCAGTGCTAGAGATTCCAGATCCGATGAAAAACTGTTTTTT; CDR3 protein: CSARDSRSDEKLFF
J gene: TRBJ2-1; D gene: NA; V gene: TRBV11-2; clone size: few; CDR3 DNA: TGTGCCAGCAGCTTAGTCCCCCCAAGTTACGAGCAGTTCTTC; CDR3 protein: CASSLVPPSYEQFF
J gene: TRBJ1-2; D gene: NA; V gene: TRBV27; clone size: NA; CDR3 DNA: TGTGCCAGCAGCCCCCTCCCGGGCAGATCTAACTATGGCTACACCTTC; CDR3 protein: CASSPLPGRSNYGYTF
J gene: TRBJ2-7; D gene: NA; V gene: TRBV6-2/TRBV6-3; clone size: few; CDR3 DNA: TGTGCCAGCAGTTACCATCTCCCCTACGAGCAGTACTTC; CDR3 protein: CASSYHLPYEQYF
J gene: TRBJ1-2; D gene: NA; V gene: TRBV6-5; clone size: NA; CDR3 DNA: TGTGCCAGCAGTGGCAGTCCCCCCTATGGCTACACCTTC; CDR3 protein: CASSGSPPYGYTF
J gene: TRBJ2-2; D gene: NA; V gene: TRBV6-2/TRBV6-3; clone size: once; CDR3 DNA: TGTGCCAGCAGTTACTCTGTTCAGACCGGGGAGCTGTTTTTT; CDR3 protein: CASSYSVQTGELFF
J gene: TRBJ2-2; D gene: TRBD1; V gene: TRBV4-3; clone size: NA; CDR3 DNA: TGCGCCAGCAGCCAAGGGACAGGGGCTTACACCGGGGAGCTGTTTTTT; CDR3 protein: CASSQGTGAYTGELFF
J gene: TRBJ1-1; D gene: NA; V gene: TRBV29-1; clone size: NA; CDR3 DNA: TGCAGCGTTGAAGATCCCGGACGGCGGAACACTGAAGCTTTCTTT; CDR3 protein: CSVEDPGRRNTEAFF
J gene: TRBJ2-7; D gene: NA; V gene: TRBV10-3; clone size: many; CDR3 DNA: TGTGCCATCAGTGATTACAGTTCCTACGAGCAGTACTTC; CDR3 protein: CAISDYSSYEQYF
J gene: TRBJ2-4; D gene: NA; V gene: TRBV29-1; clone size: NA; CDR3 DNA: TGCAGCGTTGAAGACCACTTCAGGAGCCGGGACTCAAAAAACATTCAGTACTTC; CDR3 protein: CSVEDHFRSRDSKNIQYF
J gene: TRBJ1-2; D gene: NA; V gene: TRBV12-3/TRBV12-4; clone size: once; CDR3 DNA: TGTGCCAGCAGTCCATACTTAGGCGGAACGGTATATGGCTACACCTTC; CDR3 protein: CASSPYLGGTVYGYTF
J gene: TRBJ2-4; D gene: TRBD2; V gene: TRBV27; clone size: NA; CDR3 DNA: TGTGCCAGCAGTTTATCGCGGGGGGGAAACATTCAGTACTTC; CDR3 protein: CASSLSRGGNIQYF
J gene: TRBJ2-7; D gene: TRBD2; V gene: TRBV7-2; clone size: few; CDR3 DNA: TGTGCCAGCAGCTTCTCTCCTAGCGGGGGGAGGTACGAGCAGTACTTC; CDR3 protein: CASSFSPSGGRYEQYF
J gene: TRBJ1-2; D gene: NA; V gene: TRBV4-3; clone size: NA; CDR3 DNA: TGCGCCAGCAGCAAAGCACAGGGTGGCTATGGCCACACCTTC; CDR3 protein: CASSKAQGGYGHTF
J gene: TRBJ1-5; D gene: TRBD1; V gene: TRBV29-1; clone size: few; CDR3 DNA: TGCAGCGTGGGGGGACAGGGGCTAGGCAATCAGCCCCAGCATTTT; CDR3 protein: CSVGGQGLGNQPQHF
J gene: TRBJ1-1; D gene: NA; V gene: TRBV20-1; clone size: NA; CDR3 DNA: TGCAGTACTCAAGGCCAGGGCACTGAAGCTTTCTTT; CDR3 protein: CSTQGQGTEAFF
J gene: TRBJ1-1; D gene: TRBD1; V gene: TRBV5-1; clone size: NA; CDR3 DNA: TGCGCCAGCAGCGCCACAGGGGCCGCGAACACTGAGGCTTTCTTT; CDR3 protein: CASSATGAANTEAFF
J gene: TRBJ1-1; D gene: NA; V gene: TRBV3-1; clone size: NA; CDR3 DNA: TGTGCCAGCCGGGACGAGAAGAACACTGAAGCTTTCTTT; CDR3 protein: CASRDEKNTEAFF